This T cell receptor beta chain stems from a study of blood T cell repertoires in COVID-19. TCRdb's copy holds only in-frame clones and misses some; the assay was immunoSEQ multiplex PCR. The sample includes some 290,000 clones, approximately 89% seen only once; the top ten take about a tenth. Germline CDR1 and CDR2: KGHSH and LQKENI. Trimming left V 4 bases short and J 0 bases short, with 7 bases between. The CDR3 loop spans 14 amino acids. The TCR comes from a young woman who had recovered from COVID-19. The specimen sequenced was PBMCs or T cells enriched from blood (not recorded which). V is TRBV18 and J is TRBJ2-4; maybe TRBD2 (6 bases). The CDR3 DNA is TGTGCCAGCTCACAGGGACTAGCCAAAAACATTCAGTACTTC. This translates into CASSQGLAKNIQYF.